Listed here is a single T cell receptor (beta chain). Its antigen is unknown. The data belong to a study of blood T cells in healthy people across ages. Findings and limits, study-wide: Per million T cells, TCR beta diversity dropped about linearly as age rose.

PCR was performed a second time for roughly 7 to 11 cycles using a sample-barcoded 5' primer and a J-beta primer mix. Using its own MiXCR run on the 5' RACE reads, TCRdb lists one record per CDR3 protein. Among fewer than 2 million distinct CDR3 sequences listed, approximately 40% were seen once. The length of the CDR3 is 17 residues. CDR1 is SGHTA and CDR2 is FQGTGA in the germline V gene. With 2 bases clipped from V and 10 bases from J, the junction kept 12 bases outside the gene matches. The material sequenced was blood. The TCR originated in a human donor in good health. The rearrangement links TRBV7-3 to TRBJ2-1; 12 nucleotides align to TRBD2. In nucleotides, the CDR3 is TGTGCCAGCAGCTTAGGAGCAGGACTAGCGGGGTTTGGCGAGCAGTTCTTC. Its translation is CASSLGAGLAGFGEQFF. Full variable domain (rest looked up from reference TRBV7-3 and TRBJ2-1): GAGVSQTPSNKVTEKGKYVELRCDPISGHTALYWYRQSLGQGPEFLIYFQGTGAADDSGLPNDRFFAVRPEGSVSTLKIQRTERGDSAVYLCASSLGAGLAGFGEQFFGPGTRLTVL.